A single sample is the source of the 5 T cell receptor beta chains below, sequenced in a study of T cells after yellow fever vaccination. TCRdb recomputed calls from the 5' RACE reads with MiXCR, one row per CDR3 protein. The sample includes 150,000 or so distinct CDR3 sequences, approximately 6.7% seen only once; the top ten take 2.5%. Material: CD4+ T cells sorted from PBMCs, obtained about 5 days after the first yellow fever vaccination. These receptor sequences come from a man aged 18 to 29 who received the YFV17D yellow fever vaccine.

This clonotype was seen repeatedly, ten times or more. The chain is built from TRBV10-3 and TRBJ1-2, with D unclear. The CDR3 extends over 12 amino acids. V was pared by 8 bases and J by 2 bases, with 9 bases between. Looked up from germline, CDR1 is ENHRY and CDR2 is SYGVKD. In DNA, the CDR3 is TGTGCCATCTACACACAGAACTATGGCTACACCTTC. Protein sequence: CAIYTQNYGYTF.

This clonotype was recorded only once. This may arise from a read error, as a much more abundant clone is one base away. V gene TRBV7-3 combines with J gene TRBJ2-3; TRBD2 agrees at 11 bases. Germline V CDR1 and CDR2: SGHTA, FQGTGA. The CDR3 runs 15 residues. For the CDR3, the DNA is TGTCCCAGCAGCCCCTCTAGCGGGGGGTTGGATACGCAGTATTTT. Protein product: CPSSPSSGGLDTQYF.

The V call is TRBV7-2, the J call TRBJ2-5; TRBD2 matches 10 bases. The CDR3 extends over 15 amino acids. Germline-derived CDR1 and CDR2 are SGHTA and FQGNSA. J gave up 5 bases and V 5 bases, and 8 bases lay outside the gene matches. The CDR3 sequence is CASSPTAGGLETQYF. The CDR3 DNA reads as TGTGCCAGCAGCCCCACAGCGGGGGGGCTTGAGACCCAGTACTTC.

The table lists this clonotype with many counts. This chain connects TRBV7-9 to TRBJ2-1, with 10 bases fitting TRBD2. Germline V gene sequence: CDR1 SEHNR, CDR2 FQNEAQ (reference sequence). Germline trimming cut 5 bases from V and 7 bases from J; bases unmatched to any gene: 20. The CDR3 is 19 amino acids. CDR3 amino acids: CASSPRRSVAGGRNNEQFF. In nucleotides, the CDR3 is TGTGCCAGCAGCCCGCGTAGGTCGGTAGCGGGGGGACGAAATAATGAGCAGTTCTTC. The entire variable domain, with the rest obtained from reference TRBV7-9 and TRBJ2-1, is as follows: DTGVSQNPRHKITKRGQNVTFRCDPISEHNRLYWYRQTLGQGPEFLTYFQNEAQLEKSRLLSDRFSAERPKGSFSTLEIQRTEQGDSAMYLCASSPRRSVAGGRNNEQFFGPGTRLTVL.

The table lists this clonotype with many counts. This rearrangement joins TRBV6-2 or TRBV6-3 to TRBJ2-7; 10 nucleotides match TRBD1. V lost 6 bases and J lost 5; bases outside the gene matches: 10. Germline values: CDR1 MNHEY, CDR2 SVGEGT. This CDR3 region has 15 residues. CDR3 region: CASRSAGTGAHEQYF. The CDR3 DNA reads TGTGCCAGCAGGTCGGCCGGGACAGGGGCCCACGAGCAGTACTTC.